These 14 T cell receptor beta chains were all obtained from the same sample, sequenced in a study of blood T cell repertoires in COVID-19. Sequencing used immunoSEQ multiplex PCR; TCRdb keeps in-frame clones, though not all of them. The sample has about 130,000 clones; around 87% are singletons. The sample comprised peripheral blood. These TCRs come from a woman aged 60-75 years with acute or convalescent COVID-19.

V usage is TRBV10-1 and J usage is TRBJ2-1; possibly TRBD2 for D (5 bases). The V gene's germline CDR1 is WNHNN and CDR2 SYGVQD (reference sequence). V was pared by 3 bases and J by 5 bases, with 14 bases between. The CDR3 has 15 amino acids. The CDR3 region has the DNA TGCGCCAGCAGTGAATATGGCGGGCCAAACAATGAGCAGTTCTTC. This gives the protein CASSEYGGPNNEQFF.

In this sample, this clone turned up once. The chain has TRBV13 and TRBJ1-2; TRBD1 might be the D (6 bases). The germline gives CDR1 PRHDT, CDR2 FYEKMQ (reference sequence). Trimming cost V 6 bases and J 6 bases, with 20 bases left between them. This CDR3 is 15 amino acids long. DNA for the CDR3: TGTGCCAGCAGTCGAACCCTCACAGGGCGGGATGGCTACACCTTC. Protein product: CASSRTLTGRDGYTF.

This chain joins TRBV6-5 and TRBJ1-1, with 9 positions matching TRBD1. There are 15 residues in the CDR3. V lost 7 bases to trimming and J lost 1 base; unmatched junction nucleotides: 7. Germline values: CDR1 MNHEY, CDR2 SVGAGI. The CDR3 bases are TGTGCCAGCATATTTTCACAGGGGGCGAACACTGAAGCTTTCTTT. Translated: CASIFSQGANTEAFF.

The J gene is TRBJ2-5, the V gene TRBV7-3; D perhaps matches TRBD2 (5 bases). The CDR3 is made up of 14 amino acids. V gave up 5 bases and J gave up 5 bases, with 15 bases separating them. Germline CDR1 is SGHTA and CDR2 is FQGTGA. In DNA form, the CDR3 reads TGTGCCAGCAGCATAAGCGGCCCTGGGGAGACCCAGTACTTC. Translation: CASSISGPGETQYF.

Only a few counts were recorded for this clone. The gene calls are TRBV12-3 or TRBV12-4 and TRBJ2-1, with 8 bases lining up with TRBD1. This CDR3 comprises 13 residues. Trimming at V came to 5 bases and at J to 12 bases, leaving 9 bases not matched to a gene. The CDR3 coding sequence is TGTGCCAGCAGTAAAGGTCGGACAGGGTGGCAGTTCTTC. It translates to CASSKGRTGWQFF.

This chain connects TRBV28 to TRBJ1-5; tentative D call: TRBD1 (5 bases). Trimming cost V 7 bases and J 4 bases, with 11 bases left between them. Per germline, CDR1 MDHEN and CDR2 SYDVKM. The CDR3 is 13 residues long. The CDR3 reads CASTVGGNQPQHF. CDR3 coding DNA: TGTGCCAGCACCGTTGGGGGGAATCAGCCCCAGCATTTT.

On this clone: Other DNA sequences in the sample encode the same CDR3. The genes are TRBV11-1 and TRBJ2-7; 7 nucleotides align to TRBD1. Germline trimming cut 5 bases from V and 6 bases from J; bases unmatched to any gene: 10. Germline assignment: CDR1 SGHAT and CDR2 FQDESV (reference sequence). This CDR3 comprises 14 residues. This CDR3 is CASSLGQVVSEQYF. CDR3 sequence (DNA): TGTGCCAGCAGCCTCGGACAGGTGGTCAGCGAGCAGTACTTC.

The chain joins TRBV7-9 to TRBJ2-1, with 7 bases aligning to TRBD2. V lost 4 bases and J lost 7; bases outside the gene matches: 16. The CDR3 loop spans 17 amino acids. Germline V gives CDR1 SEHNR, CDR2 FQNEAQ (reference sequence). This CDR3 reads CASSSRRLAATTNEQFF. For the CDR3, the DNA is TGTGCCAGCAGCTCTCGGCGGCTAGCGGCAACCACTAATGAGCAGTTCTTC.

This chain links TRBV19 with TRBJ1-3; D is uncertain. The V gene lost 3 bases and the J gene lost 4 bases, with 4 bases spanning the gap. CDR1 is LNHDA, CDR2 SQIVND, per germline (reference sequence). The CDR3 contains 12 residues. CDR3 sequence (DNA): TGTGCCAGTAGTATTCCAGGAAACACCATATATTTT. This translates into CASSIPGNTIYF. Drawing the rest from reference TRBV19 and TRBJ1-3, the complete variable domain is DGGITQSPKYLFRKEGQNVTLSCEQNLNHDAMYWYRQDPGQGLRLIYYSQIVNDFQKGDIAEGYSVSREKKESFPLTVTSAQKNPTAFYLCASSIPGNTIYFGEGSWLTVV.

The rearrangement links TRBV2 to TRBJ2-2, with 7 bases identical to TRBD1. The CDR3 has 12 residues. With V trimmed by 9 bases and J by 5 bases, 3 bases remained unmatched. The germline V gene has CDR1 SNHLY and CDR2 FYNNEI. CDR3 protein: CARSTGTGELFF. The CDR3 DNA follows: TGTGCCAGATCGACAGGGACCGGGGAGCTGTTTTTT.

The chain recombines TRBV6-5 with TRBJ1-1; D is unresolved. With 9 bases removed from V and 5 bases from J, the gap between germline ends came to 19 bases. The CDR3 contains 14 residues. Germline V gene sequence: CDR1 MNHEY, CDR2 SVGAGI. The CDR3 DNA sequence: TGTGCCAGTTCCTCGGTCCTCGCGCGAACTGAAGCTTTCTTT. This gives the protein CASSSVLARTEAFF.

V gene TRBV6-6 combines with J gene TRBJ1-2; D is ambiguous. This CDR3 comprises 15 residues. The V and J ends lost 10 bases and 5 bases respectively, with 23 bases between them. CDR1 is MNHNY, CDR2 SVGAGI, per germline (reference sequence). CDR3 DNA: TGTGCCATCTCAAACGGGGATACGGCCCCTTATGGCTACACCTTC. Amino acid sequence: CAISNGDTAPYGYTF.

The chain links TRBV28 to TRBJ2-1; 9 bases match TRBD2. The CDR3 is made up of 16 amino acids. The germline V gene has CDR1 MDHEN and CDR2 SYDVKM. Trimming at V came to 3 bases and at J to 4 bases, leaving 7 bases not matched to a gene. The CDR3 DNA reads TGTGCCAGCAGTTTCATAACAAGCGGGAGGTACAATGAGCAGTTCTTC. This encodes CASSFITSGRYNEQFF.

J is TRBJ2-1 and V is TRBV11-2; TRBD2 agrees at 7 bases. With 0 bases clipped from V and 4 bases from J, the junction kept 9 bases outside the gene matches. The CDR3 runs to 17 residues. Germline-derived CDR1 and CDR2 are SGHAT and FQNNGV. CDR3 amino acids: CASSLDWTSPYYNEQFF. The CDR3 coding sequence is TGTGCCAGCAGCTTAGATTGGACTAGTCCTTATTACAATGAGCAGTTCTTC. The complete variable domain, with remaining parts taken from reference TRBV11-2 and TRBJ2-1, reads EAGVAQSPRYKIIEKRQSVAFWCNPISGHATLYWYQQILGQGPKLLIQFQNNGVVDDSQLPKDRFSAERLKGVDSTLKIQPAKLEDSAVYLCASSLDWTSPYYNEQFFGPGTRLTVL.